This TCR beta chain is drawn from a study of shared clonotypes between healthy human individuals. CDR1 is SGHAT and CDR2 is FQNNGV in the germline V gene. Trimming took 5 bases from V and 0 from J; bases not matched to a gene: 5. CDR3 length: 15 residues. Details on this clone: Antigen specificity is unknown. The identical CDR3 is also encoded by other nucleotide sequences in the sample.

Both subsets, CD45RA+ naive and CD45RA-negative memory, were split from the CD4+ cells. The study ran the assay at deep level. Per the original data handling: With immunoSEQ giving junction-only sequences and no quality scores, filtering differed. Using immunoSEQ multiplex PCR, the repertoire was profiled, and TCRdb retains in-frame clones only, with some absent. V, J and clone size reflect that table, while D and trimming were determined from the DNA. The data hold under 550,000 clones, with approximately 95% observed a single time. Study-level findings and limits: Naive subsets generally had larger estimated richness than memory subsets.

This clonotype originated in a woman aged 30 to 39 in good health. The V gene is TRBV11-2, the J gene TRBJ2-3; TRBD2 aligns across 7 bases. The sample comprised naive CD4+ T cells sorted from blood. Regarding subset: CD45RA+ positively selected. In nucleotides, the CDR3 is TGTGCCAGCAGCCTAAATAGCGGGAGCACAGATACGCAGTATTTT. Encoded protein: CASSLNSGSTDTQYF.